The 20 T cell receptor beta chains given below trace back to one sample, sequenced in a study of blood T cell repertoires in COVID-19. TCRdb's table, derived via immunoSEQ multiplex PCR, lists solely in-frame clones and lacks some. The sample includes hundreds of thousands of clones, roughly 80% of them seen just once. Sequencing was done on a sample of peripheral blood. The receptors were gathered from a woman aged 45-65 years who had recovered from COVID-19.

The chain recombines TRBV7-2 with TRBJ1-1, with a tentative D call TRBD1 (6 bases). The germline CDR1 and CDR2 sequences are SGHTA and FQGNSA. Trimming left V 5 bases short and J 4 bases short, with 14 bases between. The CDR3 extends over 14 amino acids. The CDR3 DNA follows: TGTGCCAGCAGCGTCAGGGGAGTGAGCACTGAAGCTTTCTTT. Residues: CASSVRGVSTEAFF. The full variable domain, with the rest looked up from reference TRBV7-2 and TRBJ1-1, is GAGVSQSPSNKVTEKGKDVELRCDPISGHTALYWYRQSLGQGLEFLIYFQGNSAPDKSGLPSDRFSAERTGGSVSTLTIQRTQQEDSAVYLCASSVRGVSTEAFFGQGTRLTVV.

The V and J genes are TRBV4-2 and TRBJ2-3; 7 bases agree with TRBD1. Germline V gene sequence: CDR1 LGHNA, CDR2 YNFKEQ. The CDR3 spans 14 residues. V trimming: 4 bases; J trimming: 4 bases; junction bases outside the gene matches: 5. The CDR3 loop is CASSLGQEADTQYF. The CDR3 DNA is TGTGCCAGCAGCCTTGGACAGGAAGCAGATACGCAGTATTTT.

The rearrangement joins TRBV6-1 to TRBJ2-5, with D perhaps matching TRBD2 (6 bases). V lost 1 base, J lost 3 bases, and 9 bases lay in between. Per the germline V gene, CDR1 is MNHNS and CDR2 is SASEGT. CDR3 size: 14 residues. The CDR3 DNA reads TGTGCCAGCAGTGAAGGCGGGACCAAAGAGACCCAGTACTTC. It translates to CASSEGGTKETQYF.

The chain has TRBV2 and TRBJ1-5; TRBD1 agrees at 9 bases. The length of the CDR3 is 17 residues. From germline, CDR1 is SNHLY and CDR2 FYNNEI. The V gene end was trimmed by 6 bases and the J gene end by 6 bases; junction bases not matched to a gene: 15. The CDR3 DNA sequence: TGTGCCAGCAGCAATGAAGCGGGCACAGGGGGCGGTCAGCCCCAGCATTTT. Residues: CASSNEAGTGGGQPQHF. Using reference TRBV2 and TRBJ1-5 for the parts outside the CDR3, the full variable domain is EPEVTQTPSHQVTQMGQEVILRCVPISNHLYFYWYRQILGQKVEFLVSFYNNEISEKSEIFDDQFSVERPDGSNFTLKIRSTKLEDSAMYFCASSNEAGTGGGQPQHFGDGTRLSIL.

In nucleotides, the CDR3 is TGTGCCAGCAGCCTCCGACTAGCGGGAGTTGGCTACGAGCAGTACTTC. Translated, it gives CASSLRLAGVGYEQYF. The chain links TRBV14 to TRBJ2-7, with 12 nucleotides matching TRBD2. There are 16 residues in the CDR3. Germline lookup yields CDR1 SGHDN and CDR2 FVKESK. The V gene end was trimmed by 4 bases and the J gene end by 3 bases; junction bases not matched to a gene: 7.

V gene TRBV20-1 combines with J gene TRBJ2-5, with unresolved D. In germline, CDR1 is DFQATT, CDR2 SNEGSKA (reference sequence). The germline V and J ends were trimmed by 4 bases and 5 bases, with 8 bases remaining between them. This CDR3 is 11 amino acids long. DNA for the CDR3: TGCAGTGCTATGACTGTGGAGACCCAGTACTTC. Its protein product is CSAMTVETQYF.

The rearrangement links TRBV18 to TRBJ2-1; 7 nucleotides agree with TRBD2. The CDR3 length is 15 residues. CDR1 KGHSH and CDR2 LQKENI come from the germline V gene. The ends lost 5 bases at V and 2 bases at J; junction bases unmatched: 6. Written as DNA, the CDR3 is TGTGCCAGCTCATTTAGCGGGTTCGCCTACAATGAGCAGTTCTTC. Translating gives CASSFSGFAYNEQFF.

This chain uses TRBV27 with TRBJ2-1; 7 bases are shared with TRBD2. Germline assignment: CDR1 MNHEY and CDR2 SMNVEV (reference sequence). Trimming took 4 bases from V and 0 from J; bases not matched to a gene: 15. This CDR3 is 19 amino acids long. CDR3 sequence (DNA): TGTGCCAGCAGTTCCTTCGCGACTAGCAGTCAGAGCTCCTACAATGAGCAGTTCTTC. This gives the protein CASSSFATSSQSSYNEQFF.

The chain links TRBV5-4 to TRBJ2-3; D may be TRBD2 (6 bases). V lost 3 bases to trimming and J lost 2 bases, with 16 bases between them. The germline gives CDR1 SGHNT, CDR2 YYREEE (reference sequence). The CDR3 contains 16 residues. Written as DNA, the CDR3 is TGTGCCAGCAGCTCCCCAGGCGGGGTACACACAGATACGCAGTATTTT. This translates into CASSSPGGVHTDTQYF. Together with reference TRBV5-4 and TRBJ2-3, the CDR3 gives the full variable domain: ETGVTQSPTHLIKTRGQQVTLRCSSQSGHNTVSWYQQALGQGPQFIFQYYREEENGRGNFPPRFSGLQFPNYSSELNVNALELDDSALYLCASSSPGGVHTDTQYFGPGTRLTVL.

The V and J genes are TRBV6-2 or TRBV6-3 and TRBJ2-3; D might be TRBD1 (5 bases). This CDR3 region has 15 residues. Germline assignment: CDR1 MNHEY and CDR2 SVGEGT. The V and J ends lost 2 bases and 4 bases respectively, with 13 bases between them. CDR3 region: CASSYGAGEADTQYF. The DNA of the CDR3 is TGTGCCAGCAGTTACGGGGCAGGTGAGGCAGATACGCAGTATTTT.

The V call is TRBV4-3, the J call TRBJ1-4, with a weak D call TRBD1 (5 bases). Germline lookup yields CDR1 LGHNA and CDR2 YSLEER. The length of the CDR3 is 17 residues. V was cut by 0 bases and J by 0 bases, with 11 bases left in between. The CDR3 protein is CASSQDYQGATNEKLFF. The CDR3 DNA reads TGCGCCAGCAGCCAAGATTACCAGGGTGCAACTAATGAAAAACTGTTTTTT.

This clone was detected a few times. The CDR3 is CASSPLVGDYSNQPQHF. The CDR3 DNA reads as TGTGCCAGCAGCCCCTTGGTGGGAGACTATAGCAATCAGCCCCAGCATTTT. The chain employs TRBV28 and TRBJ1-5; D gene ambiguous. The germline gives CDR1 MDHEN, CDR2 SYDVKM. The CDR3 is 17 amino acids. Trimming took off 6 bases at V and 0 bases at J, with 18 bases between the two ends. The whole variable domain, filled in from reference TRBV28 and TRBJ1-5, reads DVKVTQSSRYLVKRTGEKVFLECVQDMDHENMFWYRQDPGLGLRLIYFSYDVKMKEKGDIPEGYSVSREKKERFSLILESASTNQTSMYLCASSPLVGDYSNQPQHFGDGTRLSIL.

This chain connects TRBV6-2 or TRBV6-3 to TRBJ2-1, with TRBD2 matching 11 bases. Germline V gives CDR1 MNHEY, CDR2 SVGEGT. With 1 base clipped from V and 10 bases from J, the junction kept 18 bases outside the gene matches. The CDR3 extends over 19 amino acids. CDR3 nucleotides: TGTGCCAGCAGTTACTTGCTAGCGGGGGGCCTAACCGGGCGGGAGGAGCAGTTCTTC. Protein sequence: CASSYLLAGGLTGREEQFF.

The chain carries TRBV25-1 and TRBJ2-7, with 7 bases fitting TRBD1. CDR1 MGHDK and CDR2 SYGVNS come from the germline V gene. V shed 8 bases, J shed 2 bases, and the junction held 6 bases outside the gene matches. This CDR3 has 13 residues. This CDR3 is CASGRDSTYEQYF. The CDR3 DNA is TGTGCCAGCGGCCGGGACAGTACCTACGAGCAGTACTTC.

The gene calls are TRBV5-6 and TRBJ2-5, with 8 bases fitting TRBD2. The CDR3 extends over 19 amino acids. The V and J ends lost 4 bases and 4 bases, in that order; junction bases with no gene match: 21. Germline loops: CDR1 SGHDT, CDR2 YYEEEE. The CDR3, as DNA: TGTGCCAGCAGCAACCGGGGGGGCGGGGCCCAAAACCCTCGAGAGACCCAGTACTTC. It encodes CASSNRGGGAQNPRETQYF.

This clone has more than one count but fewer than ten. The J gene is TRBJ2-1, the V gene TRBV4-2; 12 nucleotides align to TRBD2. The length of the CDR3 is 17 residues. CDR1 is LGHNA, CDR2 YNFKEQ, per germline. V trimming: 1 base; J trimming: 8 bases; junction bases outside the gene matches: 9. The CDR3 loop reads CASSQGTSGVALDEQFF. CDR3 nucleotide sequence: TGTGCCAGCAGCCAAGGGACTAGCGGGGTGGCGCTCGATGAGCAGTTCTTC.

Of note for this clone: Additional DNA sequences in this sample encode the identical CDR3. This chain connects TRBV7-9 to TRBJ2-5, with 8 bases identical to TRBD1. With 4 bases clipped from V and 1 base from J, the junction kept 5 bases outside the gene matches. CDR1 is SEHNR and CDR2 is FQNEAQ in the germline V gene (reference sequence). The CDR3 length is 15 residues. CDR3 sequence: CASSSRTGGQETQYF. CDR3 DNA: TGTGCCAGCAGCTCCAGAACAGGGGGCCAAGAGACCCAGTACTTC.

The chain is built from TRBV15 and TRBJ2-3, with D maybe TRBD2 (5 bases). There are 14 residues in the CDR3. Trimming shortened V by 0 bases and J by 3 bases, and 7 bases separated the two germline ends. CDR1 and CDR2 from the germline V gene are LNHNV and YYDKDF (reference sequence). The CDR3 DNA follows: TGTGCCACCAGCAGAGACCGGGGTACAGATACGCAGTATTTT. This codes for CATSRDRGTDTQYF.

This clone was observed a single time. CDR3 DNA sequence: TGTGCCAGTACAGTGGGAGTAGGCACAGATACGCAGTATTTT. Translating it yields CASTVGVGTDTQYF. The chain carries TRBV19 and TRBJ2-3; perhaps TRBD2 as D (5 bases). The CDR3 spans 14 residues. V shed 7 bases and J shed 1 base, with 12 bases lying between them. Germline V lookup: CDR1 LNHDA, CDR2 SQIVND (reference sequence). Together with reference TRBV19 and TRBJ2-3, the CDR3 gives the full variable domain: DGGITQSPKYLFRKEGQNVTLSCEQNLNHDAMYWYRQDPGQGLRLIYYSQIVNDFQKGDIAEGYSVSREKKESFPLTVTSAQKNPTAFYLCASTVGVGTDTQYFGPGTRLTVL.

This CDR3 reads CASKSTGYYGYTF. CDR3 DNA sequence: TGTGCCAGCAAGAGCACAGGGTACTATGGCTACACCTTC. The V call is TRBV9, the J call TRBJ1-2; TRBD1 is a possible D gene (6 bases). Germline loops: CDR1 SGDLS, CDR2 YYNGEE. The CDR3 totals 13 residues. The V and J ends lost 6 bases and 3 bases respectively, with 12 bases between them.